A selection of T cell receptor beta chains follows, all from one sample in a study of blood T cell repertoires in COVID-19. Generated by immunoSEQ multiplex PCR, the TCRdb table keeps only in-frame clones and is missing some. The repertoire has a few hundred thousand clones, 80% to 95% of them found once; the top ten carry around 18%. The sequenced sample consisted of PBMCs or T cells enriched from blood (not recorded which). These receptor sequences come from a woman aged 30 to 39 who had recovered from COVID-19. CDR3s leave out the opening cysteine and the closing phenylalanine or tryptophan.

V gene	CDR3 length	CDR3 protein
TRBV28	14	ASSLNSILNTGELF
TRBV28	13	ASSSGQLNTGELF
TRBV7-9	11	ASSPDRGSLAF
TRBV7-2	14	ASSLGGLAGLGTQY
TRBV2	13	ASRIGTGRTDTQY
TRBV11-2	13	ASSRLAGGNNEQF
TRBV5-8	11	ASNFVGTDTQY
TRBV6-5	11	ASSYSVGREFV
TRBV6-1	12	ASSEEGAGSPLH
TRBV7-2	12	ASSLDGGRGEAF
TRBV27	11	ASSSTSSYEQY
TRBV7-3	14	ASSLGYEREGTEAF
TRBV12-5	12	ASALGGTLYGYT
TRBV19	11	ASSIAGNYGYT
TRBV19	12	ASSLAGGPNEQF
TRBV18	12	ASSPLEVQETQY
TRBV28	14	ASTRGSSPSGNTIY
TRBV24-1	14	ATSDRVAGAGETQY
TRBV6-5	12	ASSYGQGWVTQY
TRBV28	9	ASSWTGELF
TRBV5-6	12	ASSLASRNSPLH
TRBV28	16	ASTRGVNLLHSNQPQH